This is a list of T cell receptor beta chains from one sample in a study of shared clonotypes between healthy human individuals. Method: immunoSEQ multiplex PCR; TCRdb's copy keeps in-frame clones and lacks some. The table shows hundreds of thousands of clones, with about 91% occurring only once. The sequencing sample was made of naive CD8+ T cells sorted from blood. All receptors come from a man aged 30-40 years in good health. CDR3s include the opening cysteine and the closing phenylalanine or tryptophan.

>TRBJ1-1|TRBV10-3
CATSSGLFGAENTEAFF
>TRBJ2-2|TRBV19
CASTQLGVTNTGELFF
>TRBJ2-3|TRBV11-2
CASSTHQGFGADTQYF
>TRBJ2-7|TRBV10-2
CASLAGGFDEQYF
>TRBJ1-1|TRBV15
CATSIRTEAFF
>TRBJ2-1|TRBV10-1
CASSPRWDVEYNEQFF
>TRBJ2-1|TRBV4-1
CASSQGSVGFEQFF
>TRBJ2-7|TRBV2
CASSEVRGLENEQYF
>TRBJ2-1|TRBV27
CASSLVAAGVSSNEQFF
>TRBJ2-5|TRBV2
CASPLKAGGEETQYF
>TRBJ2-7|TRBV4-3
CASSQAWGTTYEQYF
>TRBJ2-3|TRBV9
CASSREADTQYF
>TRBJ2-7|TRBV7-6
CASSLAGAGEQYF
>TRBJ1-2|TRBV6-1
CASSEGTGGFGYTF
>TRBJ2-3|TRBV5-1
CASSFRGGEGFTDTQYF
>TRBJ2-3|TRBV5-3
CARSSPLCRLTDTQYF